Sequencing of this TCR beta chain was carried out in a study of sequential checkpoint blockade in melanoma. Study at large: Each arm's sequence ended with maintenance nivolumab. TCRβ was sequenced from DNA of approximately 92 pretreatment tumors.

Clones were read by immunoSEQ multiplex PCR, and TCRdb kept only the in-frame ones, dropping some. The sample records over 5,000 clones, roughly a quarter being singletons. Trimming removed 4 bases at V and 5 bases at J, with 21 bases between. This CDR3 is 17 amino acids long. The germline CDR1 and CDR2 sequences are LNHDA and SQIVND (reference sequence). Treatment denoted: randomized to nivolumab then ipilimumab (arm A) or the reverse (arm B). This chain joins TRBV19 and TRBJ1-5; tentative D call: TRBD1 (5 bases). The source is a human donor with melanoma. Material: tumor tissue (inferred from file names), obtained from a patient given nivolumab and ipilimumab in sequence. CDR3 sequence (DNA): TGTGCCAGTAGTAGAAGGGCAACAGGTATCAGCGATCAGCCCCAGCATTTT. Protein: CASSRRATGISDQPQHF.